This TCR beta chain was sequenced for a study of identical twins. TCRdb reanalysed the 5' RACE reads using MiXCR and keeps one entry per CDR3 protein. Of 1.5 million to 2 million distinct CDR3 sequences detected, under 35% appear once; the ten largest clones hold around 0.3%. This clonotype occurred a few times. Its target is not known. Study observations and caveats: Excess sharing by twins proved weaker in beta out-of-frame sequences. It was possible that invariant MAIT and iNKT cells partly confounded the zero-insertion analyses. While abundant cord blood beta clonotypes carried fewer insertions, memory repertoires showed no such pattern.

V gave up 5 bases and J gave up 8 bases; unmatched junction bases: 7. Germline CDR1 SGHRS, CDR2 YFSETQ. The CDR3 extends over 14 amino acids. The chain employs TRBV5-1 and TRBJ1-4; 9 bases are shared with TRBD1. The sample comprised cord blood. This clonotype was sampled from a newborn girl in good health. The CDR3 DNA follows: TGCGCCAGCAGGCCGGGACAGGGAGGAGAAAAACTGTTTTTT. The encoded protein is CASRPGQGGEKLFF.